What follows are 29 T cell receptor beta chains derived from one specimen sequenced in a study of T cells in Graves' hyperthyroidism and ophthalmopathy. RNA transcripts gave rise to amplified TCR beta CDR3 regions. HTBI primers drove first-round RT-PCR of the TCR CDR3. One entry per CDR3 protein, called by TCRdb with MiXCR from the multiplex PCR reads. The sample includes tens of thousands of distinct CDR3 sequences, over 35% of them seen just once. The sequencing input was blood. The receptors originated from a woman in her twenties or thirties with Graves' hyperthyroidism.

The chain recombines TRBV7-2 with TRBJ2-7; D is unresolved. The CDR3 length is 13 residues. CDR1 and CDR2 (germline): SGHTA, FQGNSA. With 7 bases removed from V and 1 base from J, the gap between germline ends came to 11 bases. CDR3 amino acids: CASKWDGSYEQYF. The CDR3 nucleotides are TGTGCCAGCAAATGGGATGGATCCTACGAGCAGTACTTC.

This clonotype has a handful of counts. This sequence joins TRBV9 and TRBJ1-3; unclear D gene. Germline CDR1 is SGDLS and CDR2 is YYNGEE. V was cut by 4 bases and J by 1 base, with 18 bases left in between. This CDR3 spans 17 amino acids. As DNA, the CDR3 is TGTGCCAGCAGCCTCCGCAGAATTACCTCTTCTGGAAACACCATATATTTT. As protein: CASSLRRITSSGNTIYF.

This clonotype was seen many times. The chain links TRBV20-1 to TRBJ2-4; no clear D gene. Trimming took 3 bases from V and 0 from J, leaving 6 bases between them. Germline loops: CDR1 DFQATT, CDR2 SNEGSKA (reference sequence). The CDR3 length is 13 residues. The chain's CDR3 is CSASSKAKNIQYF. The CDR3 coding sequence is TGCAGTGCTAGTAGTAAAGCCAAAAACATTCAGTACTTC.

With regard to this clonotype: One junction end does not reproduce the germline sequence, and a read error may be involved. The chain carries TRBV20-1 and TRBJ1-1; 9 bases map to TRBD1. The CDR3 extends over 12 amino acids. Germline CDR1 reads DFQATT; CDR2 reads SNEGSKA (reference sequence). As DNA, the CDR3 is TGCAGGCCGGGACAGGGTTCAACGGAGTTGTTCTTC. It yields the protein CRPGQGSTELFF.

Many counts were recorded for this clonotype. The genes are TRBV28 and TRBJ1-5; TRBD1 agrees at 7 bases. Germline lookup yields CDR1 MDHEN and CDR2 SYDVKM. CDR3 length equals 15 residues. V gave up 1 base and J gave up 6 bases; unmatched junction bases: 6. The CDR3 DNA sequence: TGTGCCAGCAGTTTATCAGACAGGGACGCTCAGCCCCAGCATTTT. Translation: CASSLSDRDAQPQHF.

This clonotype appeared many times. This sequence joins TRBV6-4 and TRBJ2-2, with 8 nucleotides matching TRBD2. The CDR3 totals 16 residues. Per the germline V gene, CDR1 is MRHNA and CDR2 is SNTAGT. Losses at the gene ends were 0 bases for V and 2 bases for J; bases not matched to a gene: 2. The CDR3 sequence: CASSDSSGDNTGELFF. CDR3 coding DNA: TGTGCCAGCAGTGACTCTAGCGGGGACAACACCGGGGAGCTGTTTTTT.

This clonotype rates as medium-sized. The chain has TRBV2 and TRBJ2-5, with 8 bases aligning to TRBD1. CDR1 is SNHLY, CDR2 FYNNEI, per germline. This CDR3 has 15 residues. V shed 3 bases, J shed 2 bases, and the junction held 5 bases outside the gene matches. Here the CDR3 reads CASSEGQAGQETQYF. The CDR3 DNA reads as TGTGCCAGCAGTGAGGGACAGGCCGGACAAGAGACCCAGTACTTC.

A note on this clonotype: Likely a read error: the CDR3 ends without its conserved phenylalanine or tryptophan. The DNA is left out, because the CDR3 cannot be placed on it with certainty; the CDR3 is given as TCRdb lists it. The chain employs TRBV7-3 and TRBJ1-2; whether TRBD1, the table's D call, matches the DNA was not checked. The CDR3 spans 13 amino acids, including both terminal residues. Looked up from germline, CDR1 is SGHTA and CDR2 is FQGTGA. The chain's CDR3 is CASSSTTGTGYNV.

This clonotype counts as medium-sized. The V and J genes are TRBV7-9 and TRBJ2-1; D perhaps matches TRBD2 (5 bases). The CDR3 extends over 12 amino acids. The germline V gene has CDR1 SEHNR and CDR2 FQNEAQ (reference sequence). The V end lost 2 bases, the J end lost 9 bases, and 8 bases lay between the germline ends. The CDR3 sequence is CASSLSGGEQFF. The CDR3 coding sequence is TGTGCCAGCAGCTTATCTGGAGGTGAGCAGTTCTTC.

Remarks on this clonotype: No conserved phenylalanine or tryptophan is present at the end of the CDR3, so a read error is the likely explanation. The V and J genes are TRBV20-1 and TRBJ2-2, with D tentatively TRBD1 or TRBD2 (6 bases each). The CDR3 spans 15 residues. V dropped 5 bases and J dropped 6 bases, with 19 bases sitting between them. The germline gives CDR1 DFQATT, CDR2 SNEGSKA (reference sequence). The CDR3: CSAGQSRGGPGELFS. The DNA of the CDR3 is TGCAGTGCTGGACAGTCGCGGGGAGGCCCCGGGGAGCTGTTTTCT.

Of note for this clonotype: Because the CDR3 is missing its conserved closing phenylalanine or tryptophan, this is likely a read error. No DNA is shown, since the ends of the CDR3 on it are uncertain; the CDR3 is the one TCRdb lists. The V call is TRBV27, the J call TRBJ2-1; TRBD1 reflects the table's D call only, with no check against the DNA. Germline values: CDR1 MNHEY, CDR2 SMNVEV (reference sequence). Inclusive of both ends, the CDR3 amounts to 15 amino acids. Here the CDR3 reads CASSSRTGVRASSTL.

This clonotype is labeled medium-sized. This chain joins TRBV19 and TRBJ2-7; TRBD2 is a possible D gene (6 bases). This CDR3 has 14 residues. V was clipped by 3 bases and J by 3 bases, with 12 bases between them. Germline V gene lookup returns CDR1 LNHDA and CDR2 SQIVND (reference sequence). CDR3 nucleotide sequence: TGTGCCAGTAGTATCGGAGGGAATGGCTACGAGCAGTACTTC. Its translation is CASSIGGNGYEQYF. The entire variable domain, with the rest obtained from reference TRBV19 and TRBJ2-7, is as follows: DGGITQSPKYLFRKEGQNVTLSCEQNLNHDAMYWYRQDPGQGLRLIYYSQIVNDFQKGDIAEGYSVSREKKESFPLTVTSAQKNPTAFYLCASSIGGNGYEQYFGPGTRLTVT.

This clonotype has a handful of counts. The chain recombines TRBV5-1 with TRBJ2-7; TRBD1 matches 8 bases. V trimming: 4 bases; J trimming: 5 bases; junction bases outside the gene matches: 8. Germline-derived CDR1 and CDR2 are SGHRS and YFSETQ. The CDR3 is 14 amino acids. The CDR3 DNA follows: TGCGCCAGCAGCCTATTGGCAGGGGGCCACGAGCAGTACTTC. It yields the protein CASSLLAGGHEQYF.

This clonotype occurred many times. V is TRBV5-1 and J is TRBJ2-7, with D perhaps TRBD1 (5 bases). Trimming stripped 4 bases from V and 0 bases from J, with 11 bases between. The CDR3 length is 14 residues. The germline V gene has CDR1 SGHRS and CDR2 YFSETQ. In DNA form, the CDR3 reads TGCGCCAGCAGCCGACAGCGAAACTCCTACGAGCAGTACTTC. It codes for CASSRQRNSYEQYF. Drawing the rest from reference TRBV5-1 and TRBJ2-7, the complete variable domain is KAGVTQTPRYLIKTRGQQVTLSCSPISGHRSVSWYQQTPGQGLQFLFEYFSETQRNKGNFPGRFSGRQFSNSRSEMNVSTLELGDSALYLCASSRQRNSYEQYFGPGTRLTVT.

The chain recombines TRBV20-1 with TRBJ2-1; 10 bases are shared with TRBD2. The CDR3 contains 14 residues. Germline V gene sequence: CDR1 DFQATT, CDR2 SNEGSKA (reference sequence). V lost 6 bases and J lost 5; bases outside the gene matches: 7. CDR3 sequence (DNA): TGCAGTGCACCCCCTAGCGGGGGTCACAATGAGCAGTTCTTC. It translates to CSAPPSGGHNEQFF.

This clonotype was seen repeatedly, ten times or more. The CDR3 DNA is TGTGCCAGCAGCAAACTAGGGACAGGGGAAGACTACACCTTC. Encoded protein: CASSKLGTGEDYTF. V usage is TRBV6-6 and J usage is TRBJ1-2, with 10 bases matching TRBD1. Germline V CDR1 and CDR2: MNHNY, SVGAGI (reference sequence). The V and J ends lost 6 bases and 10 bases, in that order; junction bases with no gene match: 11. The CDR3 is 14 residues long.

This clonotype was recorded at least ten times. The CDR3 loop reads CASRPWTGTNQPQHF. CDR3 DNA sequence: TGCGCCAGCAGGCCCTGGACAGGGACAAATCAGCCCCAGCATTTT. The chain links TRBV5-1 to TRBJ1-5; the match to TRBD1 covers 8 bases. Unmatched junction bases numbered 8, after V lost 5 bases and J lost 4 bases. The CDR3 is 15 amino acids. The germline CDR1 and CDR2 sequences are SGHRS and YFSETQ.

The chain links TRBV7-9 to TRBJ1-4; 10 nucleotides match TRBD1. The CDR3 is 15 residues long. In germline, CDR1 is SEHNR, CDR2 FQNEAQ (reference sequence). V lost 4 bases and J lost 7; bases outside the gene matches: 6. This chain's CDR3 is CASSSKDRGSEKLFF. The CDR3 DNA reads TGTGCCAGCAGCTCAAAGGACAGGGGGAGTGAAAAACTGTTTTTT.

The chain is built from TRBV5-1 and TRBJ1-2; D is possibly TRBD1 (6 bases). The V end lost 2 bases, the J end lost 4 bases, and 12 bases lay between the germline ends. Germline CDR1 reads SGHRS; CDR2 reads YFSETQ. The CDR3 covers 14 residues. The CDR3 nucleotides are TGCGCCAGCAGCTTCCAGGGGTCGGCCTATGGCTACACCTTC. Protein product: CASSFQGSAYGYTF.

This clonotype was seen ten or more times. At one end the junction does not follow the germline gene, possibly because of a read error. This chain connects TRBV7-2 to TRBJ2-7; D ambiguous. Looked up from germline, CDR1 is SGHTA and CDR2 is FQGNSA. The CDR3 has 12 amino acids. The CDR3 DNA follows: TGTGCCAGCGGCTTTCAAGGCTACGAGCAGTACTTC. Translating gives CASGFQGYEQYF.

This clonotype was observed many times. The chain recombines TRBV28 with TRBJ1-1, with D unresolved. Trimming shortened V by 4 bases and J by 4 bases, and 16 bases separated the two germline ends. CDR3 length: 15 residues. Germline V gene sequence: CDR1 MDHEN, CDR2 SYDVKM. CDR3 sequence: CASSSIGEVVTEAFF. Written as DNA, the CDR3 is TGTGCCAGCAGTTCGATCGGGGAGGTGGTCACTGAAGCTTTCTTT.

This clonotype was counted once. The chain links TRBV2 to TRBJ1-1; the D is unclear. With 7 bases removed from V and 1 base from J, the gap between germline ends came to 10 bases. CDR1 is SNHLY, CDR2 FYNNEI, per germline. The CDR3 consists of 13 residues. CDR3 DNA: TGTGCCAGCACGACGACCTCGAACACTGAAGCTTTCTTT. As protein: CASTTTSNTEAFF.

In its sample, this clonotype ranks as medium-sized. The chain joins TRBV20-1 to TRBJ2-7; D is perhaps TRBD2 (6 bases). V shed 3 bases and J shed 2 bases, with 8 bases lying between them. This CDR3 region has 12 residues. CDR1 DFQATT and CDR2 SNEGSKA come from the germline V gene (reference sequence). For the CDR3, the DNA is TGCAGTGCTAGGGACTATACCTACGAGCAGTACTTC. This encodes CSARDYTYEQYF.

This clonotype was found a few times. The chain is built from TRBV15 and TRBJ2-6; the D gene is possibly TRBD1 (5 bases). V lost 4 bases and J lost 3, with 10 bases in between. The germline CDR1 and CDR2 sequences are LNHNV and YYDKDF (reference sequence). The CDR3 extends over 15 amino acids. The CDR3 spells CATSTTGYGANVLTF. The CDR3 region has the DNA TGTGCCACCAGCACTACAGGATATGGGGCCAACGTCCTGACTTTC.

In its sample, this clonotype was seen many times. The CDR3 nucleotides read TGTGCCAGCAGCGGGACATTCCAAGAGACCCAGTACTTC. Translating it yields CASSGTFQETQYF. The gene calls are TRBV12-3 or TRBV12-4 and TRBJ2-5, with D perhaps TRBD1 (6 bases). This CDR3 spans 13 amino acids. With 6 bases removed from V and 1 base from J, the gap between germline ends came to 9 bases.

This clonotype was recorded many times. The chain has TRBV6-5 and TRBJ2-1; unclear D gene. The length of the CDR3 is 13 residues. Germline V CDR1 and CDR2: MNHEY, SVGAGI. V was clipped by 2 bases and J by 9 bases, with 11 bases between them. CDR3 loop: CASSYGLDIEQFF. CDR3 DNA: TGTGCCAGCAGTTACGGTCTAGACATTGAGCAGTTCTTC.

This clonotype counts as medium-sized. The V gene is TRBV7-9, the J gene TRBJ1-1; possibly TRBD1 for D (5 bases). CDR3 size: 14 residues. Germline values: CDR1 SEHNR, CDR2 FQNEAQ (reference sequence). Trimming pared 1 base from V and 6 bases from J, leaving 12 bases between. This CDR3 reads CASSLDIRVPEAFF. Written as DNA, the CDR3 is TGTGCCAGCAGCTTAGATATCAGGGTACCTGAAGCTTTCTTT.

The CDR3 spells CASSLHAPAGEQYF. Written as DNA, the CDR3 is TGTGCCAGCAGCTTACACGCACCGGCCGGGGAGCAGTACTTC. The chain carries TRBV7-2 and TRBJ2-7, with D unclear. V lost 2 bases to trimming and J lost 7 bases, with 15 bases between them. This CDR3 spans 14 amino acids. Germline CDR1 SGHTA, CDR2 FQGNSA.

This clonotype was picked up many times. The V call is TRBV19, the J call TRBJ2-1; 8 bases fit TRBD1. This CDR3 is 12 amino acids long. The trim removed 9 bases at V and 9 bases at J, leaving 7 bases unmatched. CDR1 is LNHDA, CDR2 SQIVND, per germline (reference sequence). For the CDR3, the DNA is TGTGCCAGCCGTCAGGGGGCCGGTGAGCAGTTCTTC. The encoded protein is CASRQGAGEQFF.